Sequencing of this TCR beta chain was carried out in a study of cytomegalovirus exposure and HLA in healthy donors. This PCR relied on a set of 60 Vbeta primers and 13 Jbeta primers. Assay: immunoSEQ multiplex PCR; the TCRdb copy retains only in-frame clones and omits some. The data hold about 160,000 clones, with around 84% observed a single time. This TCR derives from a man younger than 30 in good health and CMV-seronegative. Sequencing was done on a sample of PBMCs.

This CDR3 reads CASRSLREQYF. DNA for the CDR3: TGTGCCAGCAGATCTTTGCGGGAGCAGTACTTC. V gene TRBV27 combines with J gene TRBJ2-5, with TRBD2 identical over 7 bases. This CDR3 comprises 11 residues. V dropped 6 bases and J dropped 11; count of bases not matched to a gene: 6. CDR1 is MNHEY and CDR2 is SMNVEV in the germline V gene (reference sequence).